This is a list of T cell receptor beta chains from one sample in a study of blood T cell repertoires in COVID-19. TCRdb's table, derived via immunoSEQ multiplex PCR, lists solely in-frame clones and lacks some. The repertoire includes around 300,000 clones, about nine tenths of them detected once, and less than 3% sits in the top ten. Sequenced input: PBMCs or T cells enriched from blood (not recorded which). These receptors all stem from a woman in her forties or fifties who had recovered from COVID-19. The conserved cysteine and the conserved F or W are not part of the CDR3 here. Rows may omit the clone size; those that give it use once, few, many or a size class.

cdr3_length j_call clone_size v_call cdr3_aa
12 TRBJ1-5 NA TRBV28 ASMLTLDSLPQH
14 TRBJ1-4 NA TRBV28 ASSTKVQGNNEKLF
12 TRBJ2-7 few TRBV7-8 ASSERDKSYEQY
13 TRBJ1-5 NA TRBV5-1 ASSPTQGASQPQH
13 TRBJ2-1 NA TRBV4-3 ASSPLRGLAGEQF
14 TRBJ2-3 NA TRBV27 ASSRDVGGATDTQY
15 TRBJ2-4 NA TRBV27 ASSLSMRGSGGNIQY
16 TRBJ1-3 NA TRBV7-9 ASSRDRANQRSGNTIY
12 TRBJ2-1 once TRBV5-6 ASSAYSRGNEQF
13 TRBJ2-3 NA TRBV28 ASSRLAGVTDTQY
16 TRBJ1-3 NA TRBV4-3 ASSRDRGSALSGNTIY
11 TRBJ2-7 NA TRBV4-1 ASSQRLAGEQY
14 TRBJ1-3 NA TRBV19 ASSLPGQSSGNTIY